The 12 T cell receptor beta chains given below trace back to one sample, sequenced in a study of T cell responses to AZD1222 COVID-19 vaccine. The protocol was immunoSEQ multiplex PCR, while the TCRdb copy is restricted to in-frame clones and leaves out a portion. Seen here are about 150,000 clones, about 88% observed once, and the top ten hold 5.5% to 8.5%. The material sequenced was peripheral blood, taken after recovery from COVID-19. The receptors shown here come from an adult who had recovered from COVID-19.

The chain recombines TRBV7-2 with TRBJ1-2; 7 bases align to TRBD1. The CDR3 totals 13 residues. After removal of 5 bases from V and 8 bases from J, the junction contained 8 bases not matched to a gene. The V gene's germline CDR1 is SGHTA and CDR2 FQGNSA. The CDR3 here is CASSTRQGIGYTF. In DNA form, the CDR3 reads TGTGCCAGCAGCACTCGACAGGGAATAGGCTACACCTTC.

The chain combines TRBV18 with TRBJ1-3, with D unclear. This CDR3 comprises 13 residues. V lost 3 bases to trimming and J lost 5 bases, with 8 bases between them. Germline CDR1 KGHSH, CDR2 LQKENI. CDR3 nucleotide sequence: TGTGCCAGCTCACCGAACAGCCGAAACACCATATATTTT. Encoded protein: CASSPNSRNTIYF. The variable domain in full, with the rest retrieved from reference TRBV18 and TRBJ1-3, is NAGVMQNPRHLVRRRGQEARLRCSPMKGHSHVYWYRQLPEEGLKFMVYLQKENIIDESGMPKERFSAEFPKEGPSILRIQQVVRGDSAAYFCASSPNSRNTIYFGEGSWLTVV.

The rearrangement uses TRBV4-3 and TRBJ1-2, with D possibly matching TRBD1 (5 bases). V was trimmed by 0 bases and J by 2 bases, leaving 13 bases between them. Germline CDR1 and CDR2: LGHNA and YSLEER. This CDR3 has 16 residues. CDR3 region: CASSQDDGTANYGYTF. The CDR3 DNA follows: TGCGCCAGCAGCCAAGACGACGGGACCGCGAACTATGGCTACACCTTC.

The chain joins TRBV19 to TRBJ2-2; D ambiguous. CDR1 is LNHDA, CDR2 SQIVND, per germline (reference sequence). V was pared by 7 bases and J by 6 bases, with 6 bases between. This CDR3 is built from 11 residues. CDR3 sequence reads: CASNMAGELFF. CDR3 in DNA: TGTGCCAGTAATATGGCCGGGGAGCTGTTTTTT.

To note about this clone: The same CDR3 arises from other DNA sequences in this sample as well. This chain joins TRBV28 and TRBJ1-1; a possible D gene is TRBD1 (5 bases). CDR1 is MDHEN and CDR2 is SYDVKM in the germline V gene. The V and J ends lost 3 bases and 4 bases respectively, with 9 bases between them. The CDR3 spans 13 residues. CDR3 region: CASSLLGVTEAFF. CDR3 nucleotide sequence: TGTGCCAGCAGTTTGTTAGGGGTCACTGAAGCTTTCTTT. Looking up the rest from reference TRBV28 and TRBJ1-1 gives the full variable domain: DVKVTQSSRYLVKRTGEKVFLECVQDMDHENMFWYRQDPGLGLRLIYFSYDVKMKEKGDIPEGYSVSREKKERFSLILESASTNQTSMYLCASSLLGVTEAFFGQGTRLTVV.

The chain joins TRBV7-9 to TRBJ2-7; 7 bases match TRBD1. The CDR3 extends over 15 amino acids. Trimming took 2 bases from V and 0 from J; bases not matched to a gene: 4. In germline, CDR1 is SEHNR, CDR2 FQNEAQ (reference sequence). The CDR3 here is CASSLHPGGSYEQYF. The CDR3 nucleotides read TGTGCCAGCAGCTTACACCCAGGGGGCTCCTACGAGCAGTACTTC.

In its sample, this clone was seen once. The chain links TRBV28 to TRBJ2-7, with 8 bases fitting TRBD1. The CDR3 is 14 amino acids. With 3 bases clipped from V and 0 bases from J, the junction kept 1 base outside the gene matches. CDR1 is MDHEN and CDR2 is SYDVKM in the germline V gene. The CDR3 bases are TGTGCCAGCAGTTTCGGACAGGGCTCCTACGAGCAGTACTTC. Translation gives CASSFGQGSYEQYF.

The rearrangement uses TRBV13 and TRBJ2-1, with D perhaps TRBD2 (7 bases). CDR3 length: 15 residues. In germline, CDR1 is PRHDT, CDR2 FYEKMQ (reference sequence). With 3 bases removed from V and 5 bases from J, the gap between germline ends came to 14 bases. The CDR3 loop reads CASSFWGGLDNEQFF. The CDR3 DNA follows: TGTGCCAGCAGCTTTTGGGGGGGCCTTGACAATGAGCAGTTCTTC. The variable domain in full, with the rest retrieved from reference TRBV13 and TRBJ2-1, is AAGVIQSPRHLIKEKRETATLKCYPIPRHDTVYWYQQGPGQDPQFLISFYEKMQSDKGSIPDRFSAQQFSDYHSELNMSSLELGDSALYFCASSFWGGLDNEQFFGPGTRLTVL.

The chain carries TRBV18 and TRBJ2-3; 7 nucleotides align to TRBD2. Germline trimming cut 2 bases from V and 2 bases from J; bases unmatched to any gene: 7. This CDR3 comprises 16 residues. Germline V lookup: CDR1 KGHSH, CDR2 LQKENI. The CDR3 loop is CASSPGLAENTDTQYF. For the CDR3, the DNA is TGTGCCAGCTCACCAGGTCTAGCGGAAAACACAGATACGCAGTATTTT.

This chain joins TRBV3-1 (or the pseudogene TRBV3-2) and TRBJ1-2, with D possibly being TRBD1 (6 bases). Looked up from germline, CDR1 is LGHDT and CDR2 is YNNKEL (reference sequence). The CDR3 runs to 14 residues. V was shortened by 3 bases and J by 5 bases, with 13 bases between the two germline ends. The CDR3 DNA is TGTGCCAGCAGCCACAGGGGATCTCCTTATGGCTACACCTTC. It is translated as CASSHRGSPYGYTF.

This chain uses TRBV3-1 (or the pseudogene TRBV3-2) with TRBJ2-7; 9 bases line up with TRBD1. Unmatched junction bases numbered 7, after V lost 2 bases and J lost 5 bases. The germline gives CDR1 LGHDT, CDR2 YNNKEL (reference sequence). The CDR3 has 15 residues. As DNA, the CDR3 is TGTGCCAGCAGCCAATACGGGACAGGGCTACACGAGCAGTACTTC. Amino acid sequence: CASSQYGTGLHEQYF.

V and J are TRBV19 and TRBJ1-3; D is unclear. CDR3 length equals 15 residues. CDR1 is LNHDA and CDR2 is SQIVND in the germline V gene (reference sequence). Trimming removed 7 bases from V and 2 bases from J, with 15 bases in between. CDR3: CASNPTQTAGNTIYF. Here the CDR3 DNA reads TGTGCCAGTAACCCAACACAGACCGCTGGAAACACCATATATTTT.